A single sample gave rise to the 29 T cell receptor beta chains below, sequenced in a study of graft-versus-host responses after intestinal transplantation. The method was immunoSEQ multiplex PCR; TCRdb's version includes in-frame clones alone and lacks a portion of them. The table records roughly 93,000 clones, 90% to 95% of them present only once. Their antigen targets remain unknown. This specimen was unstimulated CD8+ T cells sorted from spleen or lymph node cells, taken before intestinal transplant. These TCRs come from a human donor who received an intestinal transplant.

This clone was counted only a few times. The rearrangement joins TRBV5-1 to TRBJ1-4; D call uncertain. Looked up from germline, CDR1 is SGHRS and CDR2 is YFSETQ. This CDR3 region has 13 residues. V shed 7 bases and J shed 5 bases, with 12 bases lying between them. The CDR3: CASLRTKNEKLFF. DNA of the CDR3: TGCGCCAGCCTTCGGACTAAGAATGAAAAACTGTTTTTT.

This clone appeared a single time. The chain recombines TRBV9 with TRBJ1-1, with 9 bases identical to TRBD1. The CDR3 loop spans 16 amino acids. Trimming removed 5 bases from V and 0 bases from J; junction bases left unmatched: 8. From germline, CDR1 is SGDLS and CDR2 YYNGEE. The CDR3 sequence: CASSTGGAGMNTEAFF. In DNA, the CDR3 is TGTGCCAGCAGTACAGGGGGCGCGGGCATGAACACTGAAGCTTTCTTT.

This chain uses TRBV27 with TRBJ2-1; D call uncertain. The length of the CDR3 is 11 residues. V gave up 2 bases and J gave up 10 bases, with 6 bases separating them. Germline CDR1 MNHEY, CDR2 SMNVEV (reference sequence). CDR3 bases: TGTGCCAGCAGTTTAGGGCAGGAGCAGTTCTTC. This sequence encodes CASSLGQEQFF.

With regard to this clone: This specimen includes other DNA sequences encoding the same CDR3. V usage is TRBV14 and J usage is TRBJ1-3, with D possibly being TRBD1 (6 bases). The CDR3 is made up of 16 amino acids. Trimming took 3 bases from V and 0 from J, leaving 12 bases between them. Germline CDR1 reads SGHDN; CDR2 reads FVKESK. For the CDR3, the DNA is TGTGCCAGCAGCCAGCAGGGGTTTTACTCTGGAAACACCATATATTTT. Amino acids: CASSQQGFYSGNTIYF.

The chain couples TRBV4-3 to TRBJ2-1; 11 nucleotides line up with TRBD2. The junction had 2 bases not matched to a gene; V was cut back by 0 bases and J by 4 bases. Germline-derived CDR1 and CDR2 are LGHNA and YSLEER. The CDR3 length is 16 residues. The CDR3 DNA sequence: TGCGCCAGCAGCCAAGAGGGACTAGCGGTTTACAATGAGCAGTTCTTC. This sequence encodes CASSQEGLAVYNEQFF.

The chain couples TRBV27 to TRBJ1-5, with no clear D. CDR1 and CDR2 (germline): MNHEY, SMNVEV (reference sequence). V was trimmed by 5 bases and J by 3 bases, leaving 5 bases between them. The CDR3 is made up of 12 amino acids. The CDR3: CASSPHNQPQHF. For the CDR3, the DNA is TGTGCCAGCAGTCCCCACAATCAGCCCCAGCATTTT.

The CDR3 nucleotides read TGTGCCAGCACCAACGAGTATGAGCAGTTCTTC. Its translation is CASTNEYEQFF. The J gene is TRBJ2-1, the V gene TRBV7-9, with D unclear. This CDR3 has 11 residues. Germline lookup yields CDR1 SEHNR and CDR2 FQNEAQ (reference sequence). V gave up 7 bases and J gave up 8 bases, with 9 bases separating them.

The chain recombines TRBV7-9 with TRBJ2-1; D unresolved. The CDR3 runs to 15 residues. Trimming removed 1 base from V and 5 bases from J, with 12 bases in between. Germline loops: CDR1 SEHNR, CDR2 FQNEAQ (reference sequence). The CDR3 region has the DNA TGTGCCAGCAGCTTAGGAGCGCCACTTAACAATGAGCAGTTCTTC. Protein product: CASSLGAPLNNEQFF.

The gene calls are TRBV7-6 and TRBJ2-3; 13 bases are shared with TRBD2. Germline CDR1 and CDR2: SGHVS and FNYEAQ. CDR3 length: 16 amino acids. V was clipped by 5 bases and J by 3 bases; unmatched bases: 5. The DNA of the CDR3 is TGTGCCAGCAGCAAGACTAGCGGGGGGTGGACAGATACGCAGTATTTT. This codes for CASSKTSGGWTDTQYF. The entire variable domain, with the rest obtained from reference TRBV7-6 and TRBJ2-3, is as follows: GAGVSQSPRYKVTKRGQDVALRCDPISGHVSLYWYRQALGQGPEFLTYFNYEAQQDKSGLPNDRFSAERPEGSISTLTIQRTEQRDSAMYRCASSKTSGGWTDTQYFGPGTRLTVL.

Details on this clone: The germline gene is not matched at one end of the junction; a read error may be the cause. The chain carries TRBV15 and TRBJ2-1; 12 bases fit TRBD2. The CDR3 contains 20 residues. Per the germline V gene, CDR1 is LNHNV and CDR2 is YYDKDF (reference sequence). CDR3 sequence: CATRTSRTSGAKSSCNEQFF. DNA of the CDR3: TGTGCCACCAGAACTTCTAGGACTAGCGGGGCGAAGAGCTCCTGCAATGAGCAGTTCTTC.

The CDR3 region is CATYFSYEQYF. The CDR3, as DNA: TGTGCCACCTATTTCTCCTACGAGCAGTACTTC. The V call is TRBV28, the J call TRBJ2-7, with unresolved D. V was pared by 10 bases and J by 0 bases, with 7 bases between. The CDR3 sequence is 11 residues long. Germline V lookup: CDR1 MDHEN, CDR2 SYDVKM.

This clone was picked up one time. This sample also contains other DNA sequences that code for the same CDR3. CDR3 in amino acids: CASSYSGQGGEKLFF. As DNA, the CDR3 is TGTGCCAGCAGTTACTCGGGACAGGGAGGGGAAAAACTGTTTTTT. V usage is TRBV6-5 and J usage is TRBJ1-4; 9 positions agree with TRBD1. The V gene's germline CDR1 is MNHEY and CDR2 SVGAGI. The CDR3 contains 15 residues. Germline trimming cut 0 bases from V and 8 bases from J; bases unmatched to any gene: 4.

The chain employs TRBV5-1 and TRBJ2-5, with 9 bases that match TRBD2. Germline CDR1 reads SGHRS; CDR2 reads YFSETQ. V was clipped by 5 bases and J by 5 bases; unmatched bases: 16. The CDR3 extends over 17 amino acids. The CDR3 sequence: CASRLGTSPGAVETQYF. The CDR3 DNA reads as TGCGCCAGCAGACTCGGGACTAGCCCGGGGGCTGTGGAGACCCAGTACTTC.

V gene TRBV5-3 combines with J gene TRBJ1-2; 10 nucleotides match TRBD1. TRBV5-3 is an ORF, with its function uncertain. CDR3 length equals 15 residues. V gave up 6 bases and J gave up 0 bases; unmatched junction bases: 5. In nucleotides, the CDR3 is TGTGCCAGAACCAGGACAGGGGGAGCTAACTATGGCTACACCTTC. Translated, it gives CARTRTGGANYGYTF.

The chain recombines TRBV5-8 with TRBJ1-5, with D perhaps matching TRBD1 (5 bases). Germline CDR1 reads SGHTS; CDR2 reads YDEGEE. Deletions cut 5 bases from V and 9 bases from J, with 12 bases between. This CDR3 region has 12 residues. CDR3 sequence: CASSYSGGPQHF. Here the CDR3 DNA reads TGTGCCAGCAGTTATTCGGGGGGGCCCCAGCATTTT.

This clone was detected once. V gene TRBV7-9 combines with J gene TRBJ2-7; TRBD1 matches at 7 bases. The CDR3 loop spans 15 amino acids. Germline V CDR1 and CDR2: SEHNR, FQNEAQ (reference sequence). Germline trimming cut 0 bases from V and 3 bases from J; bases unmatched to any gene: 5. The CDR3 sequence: CASSLAGTADYEQYF. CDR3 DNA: TGTGCCAGCAGCTTAGCCGGGACAGCGGACTACGAGCAGTACTTC.

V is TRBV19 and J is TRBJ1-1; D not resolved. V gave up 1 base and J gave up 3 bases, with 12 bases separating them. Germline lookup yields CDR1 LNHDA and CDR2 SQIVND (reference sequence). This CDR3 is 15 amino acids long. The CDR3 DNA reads TGTGCCAGTAGTATAGGACCCGAGGGCGACACTGAAGCTTTCTTT. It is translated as CASSIGPEGDTEAFF.

CDR3 amino acids: CASSQDWRGGNRANTGELFF. The CDR3 DNA reads TGCGCCAGCAGCCAAGATTGGCGGGGGGGCAACAGGGCGAACACCGGGGAGCTGTTTTTT. The V call is TRBV4-3, the J call TRBJ2-2; 9 positions agree with TRBD2. Germline CDR1 LGHNA, CDR2 YSLEER. With 0 bases clipped from V and 0 bases from J, the junction kept 11 bases outside the gene matches. CDR3 length: 20 amino acids.

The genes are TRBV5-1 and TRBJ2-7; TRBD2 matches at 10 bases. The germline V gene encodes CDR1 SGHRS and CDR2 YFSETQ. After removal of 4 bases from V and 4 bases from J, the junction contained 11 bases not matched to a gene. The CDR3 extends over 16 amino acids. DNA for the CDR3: TGCGCCAGCAGCCTGGAGGCTAGCGGGAGCGGGTACGAGCAGTACTTC. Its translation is CASSLEASGSGYEQYF.

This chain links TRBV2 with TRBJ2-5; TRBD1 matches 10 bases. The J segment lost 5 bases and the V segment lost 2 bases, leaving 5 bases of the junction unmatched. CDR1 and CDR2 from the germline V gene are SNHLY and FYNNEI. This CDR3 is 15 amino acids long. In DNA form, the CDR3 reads TGTGCCAGCAGTGAACTGACAGGGGGCATGGAGACCCAGTACTTC. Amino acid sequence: CASSELTGGMETQYF.

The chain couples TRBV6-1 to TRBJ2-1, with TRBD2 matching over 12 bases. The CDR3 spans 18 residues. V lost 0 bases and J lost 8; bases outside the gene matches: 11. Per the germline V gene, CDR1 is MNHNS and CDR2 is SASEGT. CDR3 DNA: TGTGCCAGCAGTGAAGCGCTGGCTAGCGGGGGGGAGGGAGATGAGCAGTTCTTC. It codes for CASSEALASGGEGDEQFF.

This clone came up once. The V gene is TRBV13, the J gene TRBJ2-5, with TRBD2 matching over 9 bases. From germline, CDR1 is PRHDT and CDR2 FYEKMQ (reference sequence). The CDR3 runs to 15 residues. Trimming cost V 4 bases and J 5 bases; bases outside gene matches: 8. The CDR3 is CASSSRLAVGETQYF. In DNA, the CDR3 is TGTGCCAGCAGCTCCCGACTAGCGGTAGGGGAGACCCAGTACTTC. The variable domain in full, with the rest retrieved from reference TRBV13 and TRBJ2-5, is AAGVIQSPRHLIKEKRETATLKCYPIPRHDTVYWYQQGPGQDPQFLISFYEKMQSDKGSIPDRFSAQQFSDYHSELNMSSLELGDSALYFCASSSRLAVGETQYFGPGTRLLVL.

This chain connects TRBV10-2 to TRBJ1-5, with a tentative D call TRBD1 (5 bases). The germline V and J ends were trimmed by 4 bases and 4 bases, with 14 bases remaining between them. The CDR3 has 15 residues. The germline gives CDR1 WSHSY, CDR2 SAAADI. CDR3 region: CASSAEGAGNQPQHF. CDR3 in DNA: TGCGCCAGCAGTGCTGAAGGGGCGGGGAATCAGCCCCAGCATTTT.

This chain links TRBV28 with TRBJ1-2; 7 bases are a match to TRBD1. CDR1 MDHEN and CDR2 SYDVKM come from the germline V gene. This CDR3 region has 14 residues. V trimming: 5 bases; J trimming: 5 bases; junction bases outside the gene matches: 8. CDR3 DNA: TGTGCCAGCAGTCACAGGGGATTGGGATATGGCTACACCTTC. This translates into CASSHRGLGYGYTF.

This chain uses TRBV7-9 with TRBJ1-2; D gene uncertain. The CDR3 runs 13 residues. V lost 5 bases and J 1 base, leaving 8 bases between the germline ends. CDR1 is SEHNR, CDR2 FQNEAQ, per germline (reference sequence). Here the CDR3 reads CASSPVLNYGYTF. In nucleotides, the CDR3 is TGTGCCAGCAGCCCCGTCCTTAACTATGGCTACACCTTC.

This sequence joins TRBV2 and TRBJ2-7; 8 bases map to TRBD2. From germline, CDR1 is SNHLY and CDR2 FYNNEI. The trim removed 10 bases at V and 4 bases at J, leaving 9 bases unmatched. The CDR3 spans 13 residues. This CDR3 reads CANAPGLGYEQYF. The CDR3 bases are TGTGCCAACGCACCGGGACTAGGATACGAGCAGTACTTC.

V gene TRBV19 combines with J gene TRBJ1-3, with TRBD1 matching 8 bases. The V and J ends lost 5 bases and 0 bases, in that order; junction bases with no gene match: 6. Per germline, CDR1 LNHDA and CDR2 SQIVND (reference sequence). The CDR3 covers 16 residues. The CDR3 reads CASSPTGASSGNTIYF. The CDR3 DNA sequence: TGTGCCAGTAGTCCGACAGGGGCCTCCTCTGGAAACACCATATATTTT.

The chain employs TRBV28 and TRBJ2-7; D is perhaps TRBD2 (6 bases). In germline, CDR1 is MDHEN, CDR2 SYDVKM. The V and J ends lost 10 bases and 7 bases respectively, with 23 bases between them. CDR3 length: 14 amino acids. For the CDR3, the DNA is TGTGCCACTGACGAAGCCTCGGGGGTCTCGGAGCAGTACTTC. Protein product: CATDEASGVSEQYF.

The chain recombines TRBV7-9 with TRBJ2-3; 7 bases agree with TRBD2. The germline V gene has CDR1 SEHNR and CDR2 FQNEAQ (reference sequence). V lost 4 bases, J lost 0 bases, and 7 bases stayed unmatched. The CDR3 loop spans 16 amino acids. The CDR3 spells CASSYGGGGSTDTQYF. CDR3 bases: TGTGCCAGCAGCTACGGAGGCGGGGGAAGCACAGATACGCAGTATTTT.